The 2 T cell receptor beta chains in this list originate from one sample, sequenced in a study of glioma-infiltrating T cells after dendritic cell vaccination. Time point in this sample: after dendritic cell vaccination, including at tumor progression/relapse. Using immunoSEQ multiplex PCR, the repertoire was profiled, and TCRdb retains in-frame clones only, with some absent. The repertoire holds fewer than 30,000 clones, with nearly 90% as singletons. The specimen comprised blood, sampled after dendritic cell vaccination. The receptor set was obtained from a human donor with glioblastoma.

The V and J genes are TRBV6-5 and TRBJ1-6; D gene uncertain. The CDR3 spans 14 residues. Germline assignment: CDR1 MNHEY and CDR2 SVGAGI. Trimming took 6 bases from V and 10 from J, leaving 16 bases between them. The CDR3 coding sequence is TGTGCCAGCAGCTCCGGACCGGGAATCTCACCCCTCCACTTT. It specifies CASSSGPGISPLHF.

The chain links TRBV21-1 to TRBJ1-2. TRBV21-1 corresponds to a pseudogene. The CDR3 spans 12 residues. CDR3: CASSNCPGGYTF. DNA for the CDR3: TGTGCCAGCAGCAATTGTCCGGGGGGCTACACCTTC.